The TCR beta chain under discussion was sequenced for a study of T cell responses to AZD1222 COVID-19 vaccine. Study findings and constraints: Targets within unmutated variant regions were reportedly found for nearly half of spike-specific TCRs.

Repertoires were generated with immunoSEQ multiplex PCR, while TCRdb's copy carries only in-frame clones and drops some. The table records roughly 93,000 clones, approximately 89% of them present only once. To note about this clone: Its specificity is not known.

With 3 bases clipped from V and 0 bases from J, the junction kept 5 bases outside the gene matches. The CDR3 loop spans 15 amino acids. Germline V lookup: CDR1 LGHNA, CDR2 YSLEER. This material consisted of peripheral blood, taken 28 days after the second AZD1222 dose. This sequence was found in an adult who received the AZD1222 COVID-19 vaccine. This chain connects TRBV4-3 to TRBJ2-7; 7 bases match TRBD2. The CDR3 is CASSHGGTGSYEQYF. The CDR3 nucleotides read TGCGCCAGCAGCCACGGGGGGACTGGCTCCTACGAGCAGTACTTC.